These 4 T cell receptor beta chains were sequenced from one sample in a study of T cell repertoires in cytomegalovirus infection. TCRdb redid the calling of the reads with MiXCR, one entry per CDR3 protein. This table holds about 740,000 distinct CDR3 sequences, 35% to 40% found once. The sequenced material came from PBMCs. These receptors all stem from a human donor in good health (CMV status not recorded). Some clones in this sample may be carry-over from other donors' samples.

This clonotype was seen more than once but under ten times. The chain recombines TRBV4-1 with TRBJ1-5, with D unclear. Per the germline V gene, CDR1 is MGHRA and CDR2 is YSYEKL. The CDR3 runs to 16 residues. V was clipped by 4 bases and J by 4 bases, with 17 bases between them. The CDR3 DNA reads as TGCGCCAGCAGCCGAAGGACGCCTCCTCGTAATCAGCCCCAGCATTTT. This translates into CASSRRTPPRNQPQHF.

CDR3 protein: CASSYSYSEAFF. The CDR3 nucleotides are TGTGCCAGCAGTTACTCCTATTCTGAAGCTTTCTTT. V is TRBV6-2 or TRBV6-3 and J is TRBJ1-1; no clear D. The CDR3 sequence is 12 residues long. CDR1 and CDR2 from the germline V gene are MNHEY and SVGEGT. V was clipped by 0 bases and J by 6 bases, with 5 bases between them.

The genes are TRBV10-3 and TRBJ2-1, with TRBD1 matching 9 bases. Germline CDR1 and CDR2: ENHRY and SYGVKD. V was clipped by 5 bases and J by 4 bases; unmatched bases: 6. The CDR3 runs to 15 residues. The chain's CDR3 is CAISRGQGLYNEQFF. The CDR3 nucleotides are TGTGCCATCAGTCGGGGACAGGGTTTATACAATGAGCAGTTCTTC.

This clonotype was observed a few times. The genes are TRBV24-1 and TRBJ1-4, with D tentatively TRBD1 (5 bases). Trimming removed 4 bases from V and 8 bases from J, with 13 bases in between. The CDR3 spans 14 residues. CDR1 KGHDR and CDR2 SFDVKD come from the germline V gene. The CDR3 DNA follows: TGTGCCACCAGTGAAAACGGGCAGGGAGAAAAACTGTTTTTT. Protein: CATSENGQGEKLFF.